A single sample is the source of the 17 T cell receptor beta chains below, sequenced in a study of control samples from healthy donors and cancer patients. The table came from immunoSEQ multiplex PCR; TCRdb's copy has only in-frame clones and leaves some out. The table has about 130,000 clones, 75% to 95% seen once. Sequenced material: blood. These receptors all stem from a young man in good health.

This chain connects TRBV6-4 to TRBJ1-2; a possible D gene is TRBD1 (5 bases). This CDR3 has 13 residues. Trimming removed 5 bases at V and 7 bases at J, with 14 bases between. Germline V gene sequence: CDR1 MRHNA, CDR2 SNTAGT. The chain's CDR3 is CASSPGGGGGYTF. CDR3 sequence (DNA): TGTGCCAGCAGTCCTGGGGGGGGAGGTGGCTACACCTTC.

The chain couples TRBV24-1 to TRBJ1-2; TRBD1 matches at 7 bases. Germline V gene data show CDR1 as KGHDR and CDR2 as SFDVKD. This CDR3 has 14 residues. Trimming at V came to 9 bases and at J to 1 base, leaving 7 bases not matched to a gene. The DNA for the CDR3 is TGTGCCACCTCCCTAACAGGGGATAACTATGGCTACACCTTC. Its translation is CATSLTGDNYGYTF.

This rearrangement joins TRBV3-1 (or the pseudogene TRBV3-2) to TRBJ2-7; D is uncertain. Germline CDR1 LGHDT, CDR2 YNNKEL (reference sequence). This CDR3 is built from 12 residues. V lost 0 bases and J 7 bases, leaving 7 bases between the germline ends. Here the CDR3 DNA reads TGTGCCAGCAGCCAAGAGCCCGGAGAGCAGTACGTC. This sequence encodes CASSQEPGEQYV.

The J gene is TRBJ2-1, the V gene TRBV6-5; D possibly corresponds to TRBD1 (6 bases). Germline assignment: CDR1 MNHEY and CDR2 SVGAGI. Trimming shortened V by 6 bases and J by 6 bases, and 12 bases separated the two germline ends. The length of the CDR3 is 13 residues. CDR3 loop: CASRTTGSNEQFF. The CDR3 DNA reads as TGTGCCAGCAGAACAACAGGGTCCAATGAGCAGTTCTTC.

The chain recombines TRBV7-2 with TRBJ2-3; 8 positions match TRBD2. J lost 2 bases, V lost 3 bases, and 7 bases had no gene match. The germline gives CDR1 SGHTA, CDR2 FQGNSA. The CDR3 covers 16 residues. CDR3 sequence (DNA): TGTGCCAGCAGCTTGGGGGCGGGAGGAGTCACAGATACGCAGTATTTT. Translating gives CASSLGAGGVTDTQYF.

This chain connects TRBV2 to TRBJ1-4, with D unclear. Germline-derived CDR1 and CDR2 are SNHLY and FYNNEI. The CDR3 is 11 amino acids. V lost 1 base, J lost 6 bases, and 0 bases lay in between. The CDR3 DNA reads as TGTGCCAGCAGTGAAGATGAAAAACTGTTTTTT. This gives the protein CASSEDEKLFF.

The V call is TRBV25-1, the J call TRBJ2-3; D gene uncertain. With 3 bases removed from V and 2 bases from J, the gap between germline ends came to 15 bases. The length of the CDR3 is 16 residues. In germline, CDR1 is MGHDK, CDR2 SYGVNS. The CDR3 DNA reads TGTGCCAGCAGTGAGATCAAGTCGTCTAACACAGATACGCAGTATTTT. This encodes CASSEIKSSNTDTQYF.

This clone was recorded only once. V gene TRBV19 combines with J gene TRBJ2-7; 7 positions match TRBD2. The V gene end was trimmed by 6 bases and the J gene end by 0 bases; junction bases not matched to a gene: 11. There are 16 residues in the CDR3. Germline assignment: CDR1 LNHDA and CDR2 SQIVND (reference sequence). CDR3 region: CASRKRLAGSSYEQYV. In DNA form, the CDR3 reads TGTGCCAGTAGGAAAAGATTAGCGGGCTCCTCCTACGAGCAGTACGTC.

The chain recombines TRBV24-1 with TRBJ2-3; D not certain. Germline-derived CDR1 and CDR2 are KGHDR and SFDVKD. V lost 1 base and J lost 3, with 7 bases in between. This CDR3 has 14 residues. CDR3: CATSDFYRTDTQYF. DNA of the CDR3: TGTGCCACCAGTGATTTTTACCGAACAGATACGCAGTATTTT.

The V call is TRBV7-9, the J call TRBJ1-1, with D possibly being TRBD1 (5 bases). Trimming stripped 7 bases from V and 3 bases from J, with 15 bases between. CDR3 length: 14 residues. Germline loops: CDR1 SEHNR, CDR2 FQNEAQ (reference sequence). The CDR3 sequence is CASIPQGGDTEAFF. CDR3 nucleotides: TGTGCCAGCATTCCTCAGGGTGGTGACACTGAAGCTTTCTTT.

The chain has TRBV6-5 and TRBJ1-2, with 8 bases that match TRBD1. Per the germline V gene, CDR1 is MNHEY and CDR2 is SVGAGI. Trimming took 2 bases from V and 7 from J; bases not matched to a gene: 9. This CDR3 is built from 15 residues. CDR3 amino acids: CASSYEGRGRGGYTF. The DNA for the CDR3 is TGTGCCAGCAGTTACGAGGGCAGGGGGCGAGGTGGCTACACCTTC.

The CDR3 loop reads CASSYSFVRGGNEQYF. CDR3 coding DNA: TGTGCCAGCAGTTACTCGTTCGTACGCGGGGGGAACGAGCAGTACTTC. The chain employs TRBV6-5 and TRBJ2-7, with TRBD2 identical over 8 bases. V dropped 0 bases and J dropped 5; count of bases not matched to a gene: 9. The germline V gene encodes CDR1 MNHEY and CDR2 SVGAGI. CDR3 length: 16 amino acids.

V and J are TRBV2 and TRBJ2-2; possibly TRBD1 for D (6 bases). Germline V gives CDR1 SNHLY, CDR2 FYNNEI. Trimming removed 5 bases from V and 3 bases from J, with 13 bases in between. CDR3 length: 15 amino acids. As DNA, the CDR3 is TGTGCCAGCAGTACCGGGACACAATACACCGGGGAGCTGTTTTTT. Protein: CASSTGTQYTGELFF.

V and J are TRBV27 and TRBJ1-3; D uncertain. Trimming cost V 4 bases and J 4 bases, with 14 bases left between them. The germline V gene has CDR1 MNHEY and CDR2 SMNVEV (reference sequence). The CDR3 consists of 15 residues. This chain's CDR3 is CASSSRTAQGNTIYF. DNA of the CDR3: TGTGCCAGCAGTTCTCGGACGGCTCAGGGAAACACCATATATTTT.

This clone appeared once. The rearrangement uses TRBV28 and TRBJ1-6; TRBD1 might be the D (5 bases). Germline V CDR1 and CDR2: MDHEN, SYDVKM. This CDR3 has 14 amino acids. With 6 bases removed from V and 8 bases from J, the gap between germline ends came to 14 bases. The CDR3 sequence is CASRPGTVDSPLHF. CDR3 DNA sequence: TGTGCCAGCAGACCCGGGACCGTCGATTCACCCCTCCACTTT.

The chain recombines TRBV18 with TRBJ1-4; perhaps TRBD1 as D (5 bases). This CDR3 comprises 16 residues. CDR1 is KGHSH, CDR2 LQKENI, per germline. V shed 2 bases and J shed 4 bases, with 14 bases lying between them. The CDR3 region has the DNA TGTGCCAGCTCACCAACCGGGACGACCGATAATGAAAAACTGTTTTTT. The encoded protein is CASSPTGTTDNEKLFF.

This chain links TRBV3-1 (or the pseudogene TRBV3-2) with TRBJ2-7; TRBD1 matches 7 bases. The CDR3 extends over 15 amino acids. The germline gives CDR1 LGHDT, CDR2 YNNKEL (reference sequence). Trimming at V came to 1 base and at J to 6 bases, leaving 9 bases not matched to a gene. CDR3 nucleotide sequence: TGTGCCAGCAGCCAAGGAGACAGGGCAATCGTCGAGCAGTACTTC. The encoded protein is CASSQGDRAIVEQYF.